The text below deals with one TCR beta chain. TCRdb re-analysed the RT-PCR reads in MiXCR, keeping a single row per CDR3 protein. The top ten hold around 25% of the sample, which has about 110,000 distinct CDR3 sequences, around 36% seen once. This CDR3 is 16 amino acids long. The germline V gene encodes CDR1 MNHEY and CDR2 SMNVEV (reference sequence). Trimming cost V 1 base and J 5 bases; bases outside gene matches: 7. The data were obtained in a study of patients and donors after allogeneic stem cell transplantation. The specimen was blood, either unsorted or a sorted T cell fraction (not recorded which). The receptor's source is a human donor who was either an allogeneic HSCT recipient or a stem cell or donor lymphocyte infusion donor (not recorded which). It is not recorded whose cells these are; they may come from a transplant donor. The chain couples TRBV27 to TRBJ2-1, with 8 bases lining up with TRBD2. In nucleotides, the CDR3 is TGTGCCAGCAGTTTATTTTCAGGGACTAGTAACAATGAGCAGTTCTTC. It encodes CASSLFSGTSNNEQFF.